The next 16 T cell receptor beta chains were all read from a single sample in a study of blood T cells in healthy people across ages. Primers used in a second PCR of about 6 to 11 cycles were a sample-barcoded 5' primer and a J-beta primer mix. TCRdb re-called the 5' RACE reads through MiXCR, storing one row per CDR3 protein. The sample consists of about 1.6 million distinct CDR3 sequences, roughly 32% of them appearing once. The specimen was blood. The receptors shown here come from a woman aged 30 to 39 in good health.

Notes on this clonotype: A read error may account for a junction end that differs from germline. The chain links TRBV4-1 to TRBJ2-1; D ambiguous. CDR3 length equals 16 residues. Per germline, CDR1 MGHRA and CDR2 YSYEKL. In nucleotides, the CDR3 is TGCGCCAGCAGCGAAGATGGGCCTTACACCTACAATGAGCAGTTCTTC. Protein product: CASSEDGPYTYNEQFF.

This chain joins TRBV20-1 and TRBJ2-3, with TRBD2 as a possible D gene (5 bases). V shed 6 bases and J shed 6 bases, with 7 bases lying between them. This CDR3 has 10 amino acids. CDR1 DFQATT and CDR2 SNEGSKA come from the germline V gene (reference sequence). The CDR3 DNA reads TGCAGTGCCGTAGCGGATACGCAGTATTTT. The encoded protein is CSAVADTQYF.

In this sample, this clonotype turned up once. This chain links TRBV5-1 with TRBJ1-1, with 7 bases matching TRBD1. Looked up from germline, CDR1 is SGHRS and CDR2 is YFSETQ. V shed 1 base and J 4 bases; nucleotides not matched to a gene: 4. The CDR3 consists of 14 residues. CDR3 amino acids: CASSLSGTATEAFF. The CDR3 DNA follows: TGCGCCAGCAGCTTGAGCGGGACAGCCACTGAAGCTTTCTTT. Full variable domain (remainder filled in from reference TRBV5-1 and TRBJ1-1): KAGVTQTPRYLIKTRGQQVTLSCSPISGHRSVSWYQQTPGQGLQFLFEYFSETQRNKGNFPGRFSGRQFSNSRSEMNVSTLELGDSALYLCASSLSGTATEAFFGQGTRLTVV.

This clonotype was detected only a few times. J is TRBJ2-6 and V is TRBV30; D unresolved. The germline gives CDR1 GTSNPN, CDR2 SVGIG (reference sequence). V was pared by 1 base and J by 2 bases, with 6 bases between. The CDR3 length is 14 residues. In nucleotides, the CDR3 is TGTGCCTGGAGTGACAACCCTGGGGCCAACGTCCTGACTTTC. Encoded protein: CAWSDNPGANVLTF. Complete variable domain (other parts from reference TRBV30 and TRBJ2-6): SQTIHQWPATLVQPVGSPLSLECTVEGTSNPNLYWYRQAAGRGLQLLFYSVGIGQISSEVPQNLSASRPQDRQFILSSKKLLLSDSGFYLCAWSDNPGANVLTFGAGSRLTVL.

The table lists this clonotype with a few counts. The rearrangement links TRBV20-1 to TRBJ1-1; D perhaps matches TRBD1 (5 bases). The length of the CDR3 is 15 residues. Per the germline V gene, CDR1 is DFQATT and CDR2 is SNEGSKA (reference sequence). The CDR3 DNA reads as TGCAGAGTATGGGGGATTCGTACTTTTGCTGGTGAAGCTTTCTTT. It specifies CRVWGIRTFAGEAFF.

The table lists this clonotype with a few counts. V is TRBV25-1 and J is TRBJ2-3; D uncertain. Germline CDR1 and CDR2: MGHDK and SYGVNS. The CDR3 contains 11 residues. Deletions cut 6 bases from V and 9 bases from J, with 10 bases between. This chain's CDR3 is CASRGPVTQYF. The CDR3, as DNA: TGTGCCAGCAGGGGCCCCGTGACGCAGTATTTT.

The V gene is TRBV29-1, the J gene TRBJ1-2; D gene ambiguous. The germline gives CDR1 SQVTM, CDR2 ANQGSEA. This CDR3 region has 12 residues. Trimming stripped 2 bases from V and 8 bases from J, with 12 bases between. DNA for the CDR3: TGCAGCGTTGAACAAAACCTAAGGGGCTACACCTTC. It codes for CSVEQNLRGYTF.

This clonotype was detected only a few times. The chain joins TRBV6-1 to TRBJ1-5; 10 positions agree with TRBD1. The CDR3 length is 15 residues. Germline CDR1 MNHNS, CDR2 SASEGT. The junction had 7 bases not matched to a gene; V was cut back by 7 bases and J by 4 bases. The CDR3: CASNRDRGLNQPQHF. DNA of the CDR3: TGTGCCAGCAATCGGGACAGGGGACTAAATCAGCCCCAGCATTTT.

The rearrangement links TRBV15 to TRBJ2-1; D gene unclear. From germline, CDR1 is LNHNV and CDR2 YYDKDF (reference sequence). V was trimmed by 3 bases and J by 7 bases, leaving 10 bases between them. CDR3 length equals 13 residues. The CDR3 sequence is CATSSPPGNEQFF. The CDR3 DNA follows: TGTGCCACCAGCAGTCCACCCGGGAATGAGCAGTTCTTC.

The rearrangement links TRBV27 to TRBJ2-7, with 9 bases fitting TRBD1. Germline assignment: CDR1 MNHEY and CDR2 SMNVEV (reference sequence). Losses at the gene ends were 3 bases for V and 6 bases for J; bases not matched to a gene: 12. CDR3 length: 16 residues. CDR3 nucleotide sequence: TGTGCCAGCAGTTTCTTGGGACAGGGTTCGGACGGCGAGCAGTACTTC. It yields the protein CASSFLGQGSDGEQYF.

As regards this clonotype: At one end, the junction sequence differs from germline, possibly due to a read error. The genes are TRBV6-1 and TRBJ2-1; unclear D gene. The CDR3 is 12 residues long. Germline V gives CDR1 MNHNS, CDR2 SASEGT. This CDR3 is CASCTKYNERFF. The CDR3, as DNA: TGTGCCAGCTGTACTAAATACAATGAGCGGTTCTTC.

On this clonotype: Its ends do not fully match the called genes, so a read error is possible. The chain carries TRBV5-1 and TRBJ2-1; perhaps D is TRBD1 or TRBD2 (5 bases each). There are 14 residues in the CDR3. Germline V lookup: CDR1 SGHRS, CDR2 YFSETQ. In DNA form, the CDR3 reads TGCGCCAGCAGCGGTGGGACCACGTACAATGAGCGGTTCTTC. It specifies CASSGGTTYNERFF.

The table lists this clonotype with many counts. The chain carries TRBV7-2 and TRBJ2-3, with D possibly being TRBD2 (5 bases). V dropped 2 bases and J dropped 7 bases, with 16 bases sitting between them. The germline V gene has CDR1 SGHTA and CDR2 FQGNSA. The CDR3 has 15 residues. The CDR3 DNA reads as TGTGCCAGCAGCTTAAGTAGCGTCCTCCCATATACGCAGTATTTT. As protein: CASSLSSVLPYTQYF.

This clonotype was observed a few times. J is TRBJ2-1 and V is TRBV24-1; D may be TRBD1 (5 bases). CDR3 size: 14 residues. Germline CDR1 KGHDR, CDR2 SFDVKD. V dropped 5 bases and J dropped 1 base, with 8 bases sitting between them. The CDR3 region is CATSGTPSYNEQFF. CDR3 DNA: TGTGCCACCAGTGGGACACCGTCCTACAATGAGCAGTTCTTC.

At least ten counts were recorded for this clonotype. The chain combines TRBV18 with TRBJ2-5, with a tentative D call TRBD1 (5 bases). CDR3 size: 14 residues. Looked up from germline, CDR1 is KGHSH and CDR2 is LQKENI. V lost 0 bases, J lost 4 bases, and 9 bases lay in between. The CDR3 loop is CASSPPGQAETQYF. The DNA of the CDR3 is TGTGCCAGCTCACCACCAGGACAAGCAGAGACCCAGTACTTC.

V is TRBV5-6 and J is TRBJ2-3, with TRBD2 as a possible D gene (5 bases). V was clipped by 4 bases and J by 6 bases, with 18 bases between them. The CDR3 consists of 15 residues. The germline CDR1 and CDR2 sequences are SGHDT and YYEEEE. This CDR3 is CASSPRTGARDTQYF. The DNA for the CDR3 is TGTGCCAGCAGCCCCCGGACTGGTGCTAGGGATACGCAGTATTTT.